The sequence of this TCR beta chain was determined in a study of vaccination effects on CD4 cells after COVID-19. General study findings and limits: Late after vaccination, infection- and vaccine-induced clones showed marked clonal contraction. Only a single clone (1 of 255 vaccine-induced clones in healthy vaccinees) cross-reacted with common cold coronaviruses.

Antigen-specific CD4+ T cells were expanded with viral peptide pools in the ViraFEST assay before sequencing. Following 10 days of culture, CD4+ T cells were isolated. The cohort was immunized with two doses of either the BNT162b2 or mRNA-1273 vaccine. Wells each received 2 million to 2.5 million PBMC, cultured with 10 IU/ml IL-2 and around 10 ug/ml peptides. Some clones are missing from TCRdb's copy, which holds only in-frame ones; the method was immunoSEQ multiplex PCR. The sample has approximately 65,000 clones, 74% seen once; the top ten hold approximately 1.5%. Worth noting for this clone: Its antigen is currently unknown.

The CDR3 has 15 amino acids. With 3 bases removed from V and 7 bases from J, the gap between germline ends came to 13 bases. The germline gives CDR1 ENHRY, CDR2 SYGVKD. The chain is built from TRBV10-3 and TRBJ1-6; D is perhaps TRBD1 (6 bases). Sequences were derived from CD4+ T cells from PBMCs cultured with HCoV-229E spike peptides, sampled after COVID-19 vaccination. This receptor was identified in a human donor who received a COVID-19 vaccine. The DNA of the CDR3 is TGTGCCATCAGTGATAGAGGGGGTGCCAATTCACCCCTCCACTTT. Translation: CAISDRGGANSPLHF.